These 8 T cell receptor beta chains came from one sample sequenced in a study of T cell responses to AZD1222 COVID-19 vaccine. Assay used: immunoSEQ multiplex PCR; TCRdb lists only in-frame clones, some missing. The sample lists about 130,000 clones; 93% were seen once. This material consisted of peripheral blood, taken on day 0 of AZD1222 vaccination. The receptor source for this set is an adult in good health.

CDR3 nucleotide sequence: TGTGCCAGCAGCCGGGGGACTAGCGGGAGGTCAGATACGCAGTATTTT. This sequence encodes CASSRGTSGRSDTQYF. V and J are TRBV7-3 and TRBJ2-3; 15 bases are a match to TRBD2. The trim removed 5 bases at V and 4 bases at J, leaving 4 bases unmatched. Germline CDR1 is SGHTA and CDR2 is FQGTGA. This CDR3 has 16 residues.

This rearrangement joins TRBV5-1 to TRBJ2-1; D is possibly TRBD2 (6 bases). The CDR3 sequence is 16 residues long. Germline V CDR1 and CDR2: SGHRS, YFSETQ. Trimming pared 3 bases from V and 0 bases from J, leaving 13 bases between. The CDR3 DNA is TGCGCCAGCAGCTCGATGGAGGGAGACTCCTACAATGAGCAGTTCTTC. Translation gives CASSSMEGDSYNEQFF.

The chain links TRBV12-3 or TRBV12-4 to TRBJ2-2, with no clear D. V was shortened by 7 bases and J by 7 bases, with 13 bases between the two germline ends. The CDR3 has 13 residues. CDR3 residues: CASTLNLRGELFF. The CDR3 region has the DNA TGTGCCAGCACCCTTAATTTGCGCGGGGAGCTGTTTTTT.

This chain connects TRBV19 to TRBJ2-2, with TRBD2 matching 13 bases. This CDR3 spans 16 amino acids. In germline, CDR1 is LNHDA, CDR2 SQIVND (reference sequence). Trimming removed 6 bases from V and 4 bases from J; junction bases left unmatched: 5. The CDR3 reads CASSLTSGRVTGELFF. The CDR3 nucleotides are TGTGCCAGTAGCCTTACTAGCGGGAGGGTCACCGGGGAGCTGTTTTTT. The full variable domain, completed using reference TRBV19 and TRBJ2-2, is DGGITQSPKYLFRKEGQNVTLSCEQNLNHDAMYWYRQDPGQGLRLIYYSQIVNDFQKGDIAEGYSVSREKKESFPLTVTSAQKNPTAFYLCASSLTSGRVTGELFFGEGSRLTVL.

The V call is TRBV5-1, the J call TRBJ1-1; 8 positions match TRBD1. The V gene end was trimmed by 0 bases and the J gene end by 3 bases; junction bases not matched to a gene: 7. CDR3 length: 16 amino acids. Germline CDR1 reads SGHRS; CDR2 reads YFSETQ. CDR3 DNA sequence: TGCGCCAGCAGCTTGGCCATCCCCAGGGGGCACACTGAAGCTTTCTTT. Protein sequence: CASSLAIPRGHTEAFF.

The table lists this clone with a few counts. This chain links TRBV2 with TRBJ1-4; D is unresolved. This CDR3 comprises 15 residues. V lost 6 bases and J lost 0, with 11 bases in between. From germline, CDR1 is SNHLY and CDR2 FYNNEI. CDR3 residues: CASSDVFATNEKLFF. CDR3 coding DNA: TGTGCCAGCAGCGACGTTTTTGCAACTAATGAAAAACTGTTTTTT.

This chain links TRBV28 with TRBJ1-1, with D possibly matching TRBD1 (6 bases). The germline V gene has CDR1 MDHEN and CDR2 SYDVKM. This CDR3 has 14 amino acids. Trimming removed 3 bases at V and 5 bases at J, with 13 bases between. The CDR3 protein is CASSFGGVETEAFF. CDR3 DNA sequence: TGTGCCAGCAGTTTCGGGGGCGTCGAGACTGAAGCTTTCTTT.

This chain's CDR3 is CASSPVSGQGRYGYTF. DNA for the CDR3: TGTGCCAGCTCACCAGTTTCAGGACAGGGCCGATATGGCTACACCTTC. The chain is built from TRBV18 and TRBJ1-2; 8 positions match TRBD1. The CDR3 spans 16 residues. J was trimmed by 5 bases and V by 2 bases; bases with no gene match: 10. Germline V gene sequence: CDR1 KGHSH, CDR2 LQKENI. Looking up the rest from reference TRBV18 and TRBJ1-2 gives the full variable domain: NAGVMQNPRHLVRRRGQEARLRCSPMKGHSHVYWYRQLPEEGLKFMVYLQKENIIDESGMPKERFSAEFPKEGPSILRIQQVVRGDSAAYFCASSPVSGQGRYGYTFGSGTRLTVV.